Listed below are T cell receptor beta chains from one sample, sequenced in a study of T cell repertoires in cytomegalovirus infection. A single record per CDR3 protein comes from TCRdb applying MiXCR to the reads. The table lists fewer than 200,000 distinct CDR3 sequences, roughly a fifth of them singletons, with 2.5% to 3% in the top ten. Sequenced sample: PBMCs. These receptors originate from a human donor in good health (CMV status not recorded). Some clones in this sample may be carry-over from other donors' samples. Each CDR3 is given with its conserved first and last residue. Fields, in order: V gene, D gene, clone size, J gene, CDR3 protein, CDR3 DNA. The D gene is left open where the match is weak. Rows may omit the clone size; those that give it use once, few, many or a size class.

v_gene: TRBV11-1
d_gene: NA
abundance: few
j_gene: TRBJ2-7
CDR3aa: CASSSPDWAYEQYF
CDR3nt: TGTGCCAGCAGCTCCCCGGACTGGGCGTACGAGCAGTACTTC

v_gene: TRBV2
d_gene: TRBD2
abundance: many
j_gene: TRBJ2-2
CDR3aa: CASSPLAGGSGKGELFF
CDR3nt: TGTGCCAGCAGTCCGTTAGCGGGGGGATCTGGTAAAGGGGAGCTGTTTTTT

v_gene: TRBV11-1
d_gene: NA
abundance: many
j_gene: TRBJ2-3
CDR3aa: CASSFVRGPPRDTQYF
CDR3nt: TGTGCCAGCAGCTTCGTCCGGGGCCCTCCTCGCGATACGCAGTATTTT

v_gene: TRBV11-3
d_gene: TRBD2
abundance: few
j_gene: TRBJ2-3
CDR3aa: CASSQSGNSRADTQYF
CDR3nt: TGTGCCAGCAGCCAAAGCGGGAATAGTCGCGCAGATACGCAGTATTTT

v_gene: TRBV6-1
d_gene: NA
abundance: many
j_gene: TRBJ2-1
CDR3aa: CASSVVGGMYNEQFF
CDR3nt: TGTGCCAGCAGTGTGGTTGGAGGGATGTACAATGAGCAGTTCTTC

v_gene: TRBV10-3
d_gene: NA
abundance: once
j_gene: TRBJ1-1
CDR3aa: CAVKGNGNTEAFF
CDR3nt: TGTGCCGTCAAGGGAAATGGAAACACTGAAGCTTTCTTT

v_gene: TRBV4-3
d_gene: NA
abundance: few
j_gene: TRBJ1-2
CDR3aa: CASSQGTMSYGYTF
CDR3nt: TGCGCCAGCAGCCAGGGGACTATGAGCTATGGCTACACCTTC

v_gene: TRBV5-4
d_gene: TRBD2
abundance: NA
j_gene: TRBJ2-2
CDR3aa: CASSLGVSGGNTGELFF
CDR3nt: TGTGCCAGCAGCTTAGGGGTTAGCGGGGGGAACACCGGGGAGCTGTTTTTT

v_gene: TRBV6-1
d_gene: TRBD1
abundance: many
j_gene: TRBJ2-2
CDR3aa: CASSERTGDTGELFF
CDR3nt: TGTGCCAGCAGTGAGAGGACAGGGGATACCGGGGAGCTGTTTTTT

v_gene: TRBV7-9
d_gene: TRBD2
abundance: NA
j_gene: TRBJ2-1
CDR3aa: CASSFMGAGYVQEQFF
CDR3nt: TGTGCCAGCAGCTTCATGGGAGCGGGATACGTACAGGAGCAGTTCTTC

v_gene: TRBV5-1
d_gene: TRBD1
abundance: many
j_gene: TRBJ1-1
CDR3aa: CASSYEGQIKNTEAFF
CDR3nt: TGCGCCAGCAGCTATGAGGGACAGATCAAGAACACTGAAGCTTTCTTT

v_gene: TRBV5-4
d_gene: NA
abundance: NA
j_gene: TRBJ1-2
CDR3aa: CASSLDPGATGYGYTF
CDR3nt: TGTGCCAGCAGCTTGGATCCGGGGGCAACGGGGTATGGCTACACCTTC

v_gene: TRBV7-2
d_gene: NA
abundance: many
j_gene: TRBJ2-2
CDR3aa: CASSSSWRSTGELFF
CDR3nt: TGTGCCAGCAGCTCCTCGTGGCGGAGCACCGGGGAGCTGTTTTTT

v_gene: TRBV5-1
d_gene: TRBD2
abundance: few
j_gene: TRBJ2-1
CDR3aa: CASSNGGASNEQFF
CDR3nt: TGCGCCAGCAGCAACGGGGGGGCCAGTAATGAGCAGTTCTTC

v_gene: TRBV3-1
d_gene: NA
abundance: NA
j_gene: TRBJ2-7
CDR3aa: CASSQGKRLHEQYF
CDR3nt: TGTGCCAGCAGCCAAGGGAAGCGTCTACACGAGCAGTACTTC

v_gene: TRBV2
d_gene: NA
abundance: many
j_gene: TRBJ2-7
CDR3aa: CASSGQSYEQYF
CDR3nt: TGTGCCAGCAGCGGACAGTCCTACGAGCAGTACTTC

v_gene: TRBV12-5
d_gene: TRBD1
abundance: NA
j_gene: TRBJ1-1
CDR3aa: CASGRGDREGTEAFF
CDR3nt: TGTGCTAGTGGTCGAGGGGACAGGGAGGGCACTGAAGCTTTCTTT

v_gene: TRBV19
d_gene: TRBD1
abundance: NA
j_gene: TRBJ1-2
CDR3aa: CASTDGAGGGYGYTF
CDR3nt: TGTGCCAGTACCGATGGGGCAGGGGGCGGATATGGCTACACCTTC

v_gene: TRBV7-3
d_gene: TRBD1
abundance: many
j_gene: TRBJ1-1
CDR3aa: CASSSQGHTEAFF
CDR3nt: TGTGCCAGCAGCTCACAGGGGCACACTGAAGCTTTCTTT

v_gene: TRBV27
d_gene: TRBD1
abundance: NA
j_gene: TRBJ1-1
CDR3aa: CASSPDRGDTEAFF
CDR3nt: TGTGCCAGCAGTCCAGACAGGGGAGACACTGAAGCTTTCTTT

v_gene: TRBV7-2
d_gene: NA
abundance: many
j_gene: TRBJ2-3
CDR3aa: CASSLDQPSRTDTQYF
CDR3nt: TGTGCCAGCAGCTTAGACCAGCCCTCCCGCACAGATACGCAGTATTTT

v_gene: TRBV7-6
d_gene: TRBD2
abundance: few
j_gene: TRBJ2-1
CDR3aa: CASSLEPSGRDSYNEQFF
CDR3nt: TGTGCCAGCAGCTTAGAGCCTAGCGGGAGGGACTCCTACAATGAGCAGTTCTTC

v_gene: TRBV27
d_gene: NA
abundance: NA
j_gene: TRBJ1-1
CDR3aa: CASSLLGEVTEAFF
CDR3nt: TGTGCCAGCAGTTTACTTGGGGAAGTCACTGAAGCTTTCTTT

v_gene: TRBV7-3
d_gene: NA
abundance: few
j_gene: TRBJ1-1
CDR3aa: CASSLTGGRNTEAFF
CDR3nt: TGTGCCAGCAGCTTAACTGGGGGTAGGAACACTGAAGCTTTCTTT

v_gene: TRBV11-2
d_gene: NA
abundance: NA
j_gene: TRBJ1-3
CDR3aa: CASSLPWSLATIYF
CDR3nt: TGTGCCAGCAGCCTCCCCTGGAGTCTCGCCACCATATATTTT

v_gene: TRBV19
d_gene: NA
abundance: NA
j_gene: TRBJ1-1
CDR3aa: CASSMYLKGTEAFF
CDR3nt: TGTGCCAGTAGTATGTACCTCAAGGGCACTGAAGCTTTCTTT

v_gene: TRBV2
d_gene: TRBD1
abundance: once
j_gene: TRBJ2-3
CDR3aa: CASSPGDRGDLDTQYF
CDR3nt: TGTGCCAGCAGCCCCGGTGACAGGGGAGATCTGGATACGCAGTATTTT

v_gene: TRBV6-1
d_gene: NA
abundance: many
j_gene: TRBJ1-3
CDR3aa: CASSEGWPGNTIYF
CDR3nt: TGTGCCAGCAGTGAAGGGTGGCCTGGAAACACCATATATTTT

v_gene: TRBV7-2
d_gene: NA
abundance: many
j_gene: TRBJ2-7
CDR3aa: CASSSPTGSYEQYF
CDR3nt: TGTGCCAGCAGCTCTCCGACTGGTTCCTACGAGCAGTACTTC

v_gene: TRBV7-2
d_gene: TRBD2
abundance: many
j_gene: TRBJ2-3
CDR3aa: CASSSRGGLTDTQYF
CDR3nt: TGTGCCAGCAGTAGCCGGGGGGGGCTTACAGATACGCAGTATTTT

v_gene: TRBV19
d_gene: NA
abundance: NA
j_gene: TRBJ1-2
CDR3aa: CASSTALEADLYPYGYTF
CDR3nt: TGTGCCAGTAGTACCGCACTAGAGGCCGACCTCTATCCCTATGGCTACACCTTC

v_gene: TRBV28
d_gene: NA
abundance: NA
j_gene: TRBJ1-1
CDR3aa: CASSHPPGARGNTEAFF
CDR3nt: TGTGCCAGCAGCCATCCCCCAGGGGCTAGAGGGAACACTGAAGCTTTCTTT

v_gene: TRBV6-2/TRBV6-3
d_gene: TRBD2
abundance: NA
j_gene: TRBJ2-7
CDR3aa: CASVASGLEQFRQYF
CDR3nt: TGTGCCAGCGTCGCCTCGGGACTAGAGCAATTTAGGCAGTACTTC

v_gene: TRBV12-3/TRBV12-4
d_gene: NA
abundance: few
j_gene: TRBJ2-7
CDR3aa: CASSDRQEKYEQYF
CDR3nt: TGTGCCAGCAGTGACAGACAGGAGAAATACGAGCAGTACTTC

v_gene: TRBV5-6
d_gene: NA
abundance: few
j_gene: TRBJ1-3
CDR3aa: CASSGLLGASGNTIYF
CDR3nt: TGTGCCAGCAGCGGACTGTTGGGGGCCTCTGGAAACACCATATATTTT

v_gene: TRBV7-3
d_gene: NA
abundance: NA
j_gene: TRBJ1-1
CDR3aa: CASSLRPWDTEAFF
CDR3nt: TGTGCCAGCAGCTTGAGACCCTGGGACACTGAAGCTTTCTTT

v_gene: TRBV2
d_gene: NA
abundance: NA
j_gene: TRBJ2-3
CDR3aa: CASSVGSTDTDTQYF
CDR3nt: TGTGCCAGCAGTGTAGGCAGCACAGACACAGATACGCAGTATTTT

v_gene: TRBV7-8
d_gene: NA
abundance: few
j_gene: TRBJ1-5
CDR3aa: CASSLVREQQPQHF
CDR3nt: TGTGCCAGCAGCTTAGTAAGGGAACAGCAGCCCCAGCATTTT

v_gene: TRBV28
d_gene: NA
abundance: few
j_gene: TRBJ2-2
CDR3aa: CASSLGAAYTGELFF
CDR3nt: TGTGCCAGCAGTTTGGGAGCAGCCTACACCGGGGAGCTGTTTTTT

v_gene: TRBV6-2/TRBV6-3
d_gene: NA
abundance: few
j_gene: TRBJ2-5
CDR3aa: CASSYDRIQETQYF
CDR3nt: TGTGCCAGCAGTTATGACCGGATACAAGAGACCCAGTACTTC

v_gene: TRBV19
d_gene: TRBD2
abundance: many
j_gene: TRBJ2-2
CDR3aa: CASSQTSITVGELFF
CDR3nt: TGTGCCAGTAGCCAGACTAGCATCACCGTCGGGGAGCTGTTTTTT

v_gene: TRBV7-9
d_gene: TRBD1
abundance: NA
j_gene: TRBJ1-1
CDR3aa: CASSRTGGLMNTEAFF
CDR3nt: TGTGCCAGCAGCCGGACAGGGGGCCTTATGAACACTGAAGCTTTCTTT

v_gene: TRBV28
d_gene: NA
abundance: NA
j_gene: TRBJ2-3
CDR3aa: CASSLQRSTQYF
CDR3nt: TGTGCCAGCAGTCTCCAACGTAGTACGCAGTATTTT

v_gene: TRBV5-6
d_gene: NA
abundance: NA
j_gene: TRBJ2-2
CDR3aa: CASSLEWTANTGELFF
CDR3nt: TGTGCCAGCAGCTTGGAATGGACAGCGAACACCGGGGAGCTGTTTTTT

v_gene: TRBV7-2
d_gene: TRBD2
abundance: NA
j_gene: TRBJ2-1
CDR3aa: CASSPRGGAEQFF
CDR3nt: TGTGCCAGCAGCCCCCGGGGGGGGGCAGAGCAGTTCTTC

v_gene: TRBV5-1
d_gene: TRBD1
abundance: few
j_gene: TRBJ2-6
CDR3aa: CASRTGETRGGANVLTF
CDR3nt: TGCGCCAGCCGAACAGGGGAAACGCGCGGTGGGGCCAACGTCCTGACTTTC

v_gene: TRBV27
d_gene: NA
abundance: many
j_gene: TRBJ1-6
CDR3aa: CASSFSGPQNSPLHF
CDR3nt: TGTGCCAGCAGTTTCTCGGGTCCTCAGAATTCACCCCTCCACTTT

v_gene: TRBV7-2
d_gene: NA
abundance: many
j_gene: TRBJ2-2
CDR3aa: CASSYRVPNTGELFF
CDR3nt: TGTGCCAGCAGCTATCGTGTACCTAACACCGGGGAGCTGTTTTTT